The rows below give T cell receptor beta chains drawn from one sample of a study of tumor-infiltrating lymphocytes in primary liver carcinoma. A single record per CDR3 protein comes from TCRdb applying MiXCR to the multiplex PCR reads. Seen here are roughly 330,000 distinct CDR3 sequences, about two thirds observed once, and the top ten hold about 6.5%. Material: peripheral blood. The receptors come from a man aged 35-49 years with primary liver carcinoma and hepatitis B virus infection. Both conserved end residues are part of each CDR3. D genes are given only for firm matches. Expanded clones are given a class, and other clones once, few, many or no size at all.

d_call	v_call	clone_size	j_call	cdr3_aa	cdr3_nt
-	TRBV28	-	TRBJ2-2	CASSLPRTNTGELFF	TGTGCCAGCAGTTTACCCAGGACTAACACCGGGGAGCTGTTTTTT
TRBD1	TRBV6-1	few	TRBJ2-1	CVSSDLHRGQGSYNEQFF	TGTGTCAGCAGTGACCTCCACAGGGGCCAGGGCTCCTACAATGAGCAGTTCTTC
-	TRBV21-1	-	TRBJ1-1	CASSKEFPNGEAFF	TGTGCCAGCAGCAAAGAGTTTCCAAACGGAGAAGCTTTCTTT
-	TRBV6-2/TRBV6-3	-	TRBJ1-5	CASSYWAGGDQPQHF	TGTGCCAGCAGTTATTGGGCCGGTGGGGATCAGCCCCAGCATTTT
-	TRBV5-1	-	TRBJ2-7	CASSAESSSYEQYF	TGCGCCAGCAGCGCCGAATCGTCCTCCTACGAGCAGTACTTC
-	TRBV11-2	-	TRBJ2-7	CVSGLGEYEQYF	TGTGTCAGCGGCTTAGGCGAGTACGAGCAGTACTTC
-	TRBV4-2	once	TRBJ2-7	CASSQVDRDFSYEQYF	TGTGCCAGCAGCCAAGTAGACCGGGACTTCTCCTACGAACAGTACTTC
TRBD1	TRBV7-9	-	TRBJ1-1	CASSLGQGAETEAFF	TGTGCCAGCAGCTTAGGACAGGGGGCGGAGACTGAAGCTTTCTTT
-	TRBV10-2	-	TRBJ1-1	CASSDRGLTEVFF	TGCGCCAGCAGCGACCGCGGCCTGACTGAAGTTTTCTTT
-	TRBV29-1	once	TRBJ1-5	CSVATGSSNQAQHF	TGTAGCGTTGCCACAGGGTCCTCCAATCAGGCCCAGCATTTT
-	TRBV29-1	many	TRBJ2-5	CSVGQIKETQYF	TGCAGCGTTGGACAGATTAAAGAGACCCAGTACTTC
-	TRBV5-1	-	TRBJ1-2	CASSLGPGYGYTF	TGCGCCAGCAGCTTGGGCCCAGGCTATGGCTACACCTTC
-	TRBV5-6	-	TRBJ2-5	CASSFLGTGGQGTQYF	TGTGCCAGCAGCTTTCTGGGCACTGGGGGACAAGGGACCCAGTACTTC
-	TRBV12-3/TRBV12-4	-	TRBJ1-4	CASSLIAGQGGTNEKLFF	TGTGCCAGCAGTTTGATTGCGGGACAAGGGGGGACTAATGAAAAACTGTTTTTT
-	TRBV6-1	-	TRBJ2-7	CASSEELGLNHEQYF	TGTGCCAGCAGTGAGGAACTAGGCCTTAATCACGAGCAGTACTTC
-	TRBV7-9	few	TRBJ2-3	CATSLAQAGDTQYF	TGTGCCACCAGCTTAGCCCAGGCTGGGGATACGCAGTATTTT
-	TRBV6-5	-	TRBJ2-5	CASSYSWTGGGQDTQYF	TGTGCCAGCAGTTACTCGTGGACGGGAGGGGGACAGGACACCCAGTACTTC
TRBD2	TRBV4-3	-	TRBJ2-1	CASSLSAGASKYNEQFF	TGTGCCAGCAGCCTCTCCGCGGGAGCATCAAAATACAATGAGCAGTTCTTC
-	TRBV12-3/TRBV12-4	-	TRBJ2-1	CTSSHPMGPPRDEQFF	TGTACCAGCAGTCACCCTATGGGACCACCGAGGGATGAGCAGTTCTTC
-	TRBV29-1	-	TRBJ2-1	CSVAPQLEWNEQFF	TGCAGCGTTGCCCCCCAGCTGGAGTGGAATGAGCAGTTCTTC
-	TRBV6-2/TRBV6-3	few	TRBJ1-6	CATLGGNSPPHF	TGTGCCACCCTAGGCGGGAATTCACCCCCCCACTTT
TRBD1	TRBV29-1	-	TRBJ2-3	CSARPDEGALIDTQYF	TGCAGCGCGCGGCCCGACGAGGGGGCTCTTATAGATACGCAGTATTTT
-	TRBV6-6	-	TRBJ2-7	CASSQKYYEQYF	TGTGCCAGCAGTCAAAAGTACTACGAGCAGTACTTC
-	TRBV6-1	-	TRBJ2-1	CASSVDRSSYNEHFF	TGTGCCAGCAGTGTGGATAGAAGCTCCTACAATGAGCATTTCTTC
TRBD2	TRBV11-2	-	TRBJ2-1	CTSSLGGGGSSYNEQFF	TGTACCAGCAGCTTAGGTGGCGGGGGGAGCTCCTACAATGAGCAGTTCTTC
-	TRBV6-6	-	TRBJ1-5	CASTQRGDSNRPQHF	TGTGCCAGCACGCAGAGGGGGGATAGCAATCGGCCCCAGCATTTT
-	TRBV13	few	TRBJ2-1	CASSPGTVQNEQFF	TGTGCCAGCAGCCCCGGGACTGTGCAAAATGAGCAGTTCTTC
-	TRBV11-2	-	TRBJ2-2	CTSSLVLASAGELLF	TGTACCAGCAGCTTAGTACTAGCCTCGGCCGGGGAGCTGCTTTTT
-	TRBV6-5	many	TRBJ2-1	CASSYDSRANEQFF	TGTGCCAGCAGTTACGACTCCCGGGCCAATGAGCAGTTCTTC
TRBD1	TRBV29-1	-	TRBJ2-5	CSVPVGTGALGETQYF	TGCAGCGTGCCGGTGGGCACAGGGGCCCTAGGAGAGACCCAGTACTTC
-	TRBV6-2/TRBV6-3	many	TRBJ1-5	CASSEQGSQPQHF	TGTGCCAGCAGTGAACAGGGTTCTCAGCCCCAGCATTTT
TRBD1	TRBV19	-	TRBJ1-1	CASSIQGANNAEAFF	TGTGCCAGTAGTATCCAGGGGGCTAATAACGCTGAAGCTTTCTTT
TRBD1	TRBV12-3/TRBV12-4	many	TRBJ2-7	CASRGTGTYEQYF	TGTGCCAGCAGAGGGACAGGAACCTACGAGCAGTACTTC
TRBD2	TRBV5-1	few	TRBJ2-1	CASSLTSGSGNEQFF	TGCGCCAGCAGCCTGACTAGCGGGAGTGGCAATGAGCAGTTCTTC
TRBD1	TRBV18	-	TRBJ2-7	CASSPGTGDGYEQYF	TGTGCCAGCTCACCCGGGACAGGGGATGGCTACGAGCAGTACTTC
TRBD2	TRBV13	-	TRBJ2-7	CASSHTSGRGYEQYF	TGTGCCAGCAGCCACACTAGCGGGAGGGGGTACGAGCAGTACTTC
-	TRBV30	-	TRBJ2-7	CALSVTPLYEQYF	TGTGCCTTGAGTGTAACTCCACTCTACGAGCAGTACTTC
-	TRBV12-3/TRBV12-4	-	TRBJ2-7	CASSLGLQSYEQYF	TGTGCCAGCAGTTTAGGTCTTCAATCCTACGAGCAGTACTTC
TRBD1	TRBV6-2/TRBV6-3	many	TRBJ2-3	CASRPGQGSSLPQYF	TGTGCCAGCAGACCGGGACAGGGAAGTTCCCTTCCGCAGTATTTT
TRBD2	TRBV7-9	few	TRBJ2-3	CASRSSGNTDTQYF	TGTGCCAGCAGATCTAGCGGGAACACAGATACGCAGTATTTT
-	TRBV11-2	-	TRBJ2-7	CASSSESGVYEQYF	TGTGCCAGCAGCTCAGAGTCAGGGGTGTACGAGCAGTACTTC
-	TRBV4-1	-	TRBJ2-1	CASSQDFRMGPTDNEQFF	TGCGCCAGCAGCCAAGATTTTAGGATGGGACCCACGGACAATGAGCAGTTCTTC
TRBD1	TRBV5-1	-	TRBJ2-5	CASSLSPGQGSETQYF	TGCGCCAGCAGCTTGTCACCGGGACAGGGGTCGGAGACCCAGTACTTC
TRBD1	TRBV28	-	TRBJ2-3	CASSLRDRDSPTDTQYF	TGTGCCAGCAGTTTACGCGATAGGGACAGTCCCACAGATACGCAGTATTTT
-	TRBV11-2	-	TRBJ2-1	CASSLELNLLSEQFF	TGTGCCAGCAGCTTGGAGTTGAATCTGCTGTCGGAGCAGTTCTTT
-	TRBV5-5	once	TRBJ2-7	CASSQTFTNPCEQYF	TGTGCCAGTAGCCAGACCTTTACGAACCCGTGCGAGCAGTACTTC
-	TRBV11-3	-	TRBJ2-2	CAGSLSGVLDGELFF	TGTGCCGGCAGCTTATCCGGGGTGCTTGACGGGGAGCTGTTTTTT
-	TRBV6-2/TRBV6-3	many	TRBJ2-5	CAIMDPGSQETQYF	TGTGCCATTATGGACCCAGGCAGCCAAGAGACCCAGTACTTC
-	TRBV20-1	-	TRBJ2-4	CSASQLGVRGGKNIQYF	TGCAGTGCTAGTCAACTCGGCGTGAGGGGCGGCAAAAACATTCAGTACTTC
TRBD1	TRBV15	-	TRBJ2-7	CATSISGTGDDEQYF	TGTGCCACCAGCATATCCGGGACAGGTGACGACGAGCAGTACTTC
TRBD2	TRBV11-2	-	TRBJ2-7	CASSLRTSGFYEQCF	TGTGCCAGCAGCTTAAGGACTAGCGGATTCTACGAGCAGTGCTTC
-	TRBV11-2	many	TRBJ1-1	CASSPAHGSGNTEASF	TGTGCCAGCAGCCCAGCGCACGGGAGCGGGAACACTGAAGCTTCCTTT
-	TRBV11-2	-	TRBJ2-1	CAGSSQTGYAEHFF	TGTGCCGGCAGCTCCCAGACTGGGTACGCTGAGCACTTCTTC
-	TRBV11-2	-	TRBJ2-2	CASSSTAGAGGLFF	TGTGCCAGCAGCTCTACAGCTGGAGCTGGGGGGCTGTTTTTT
TRBD1	TRBV4-3	-	TRBJ1-2	CASSQAPGQGNGYTF	TGCGCCAGCAGCCAAGCCCCGGGACAGGGCAATGGCTACACCTTC
TRBD1	TRBV12-3/TRBV12-4	many	TRBJ2-5	CASSLAPDRAETQYF	TGTGCCAGCAGCCTAGCCCCGGACAGGGCGGAGACCCAGTACTTC
-	TRBV10-2	many	TRBJ2-2	CASQSNTGELFF	TGCGCCAGCCAATCGAACACCGGGGAGCTGTTTTTT
TRBD2	TRBV5-4	few	TRBJ2-1	CASSPGGLAGGNEQFF	TGTGCCAGCAGCCCGGGGGGACTAGCGGGAGGAAATGAGCAGTTCTTC
-	TRBV11-2	medium-sized	TRBJ2-5	CASSFQVGETQYF	TGTGCCAGCAGCTTTCAGGTGGGAGAGACCCAGTACTTC